These 27 T cell receptor beta chains were sequenced from one sample in a study of T cells in Graves' hyperthyroidism and ophthalmopathy. Amplification of TCR beta CDR3 regions was performed using RNA transcripts as template. The HTBI primer set served for first-round RT-PCR of the TCR CDR3. One entry per CDR3 protein, called by TCRdb with MiXCR from the multiplex PCR reads. Of 350,000 to 450,000 distinct CDR3 sequences in the sample, roughly 13% were seen once. Sequencing used blood. The receptor set was obtained from a man aged 45 to 65 with Graves' ophthalmopathy.

To note about this clonotype: A read error is likely, as this CDR3 ends without the conserved phenylalanine or tryptophan. This chain joins TRBV28 and TRBJ1-5; D remains ambiguous. The CDR3 extends over 13 amino acids. Germline V gene sequence: CDR1 MDHEN, CDR2 SYDVKM. Trimming shortened V by 1 base and J by 6 bases, and 7 bases separated the two germline ends. CDR3 protein: CASSLLLGQPQHL. CDR3 bases: TGTGCCAGCAGTTTATTGCTGGGTCAGCCCCAGCATCTT.

In its sample, this clonotype was seen many times. This chain joins TRBV30 and TRBJ2-5; D may be TRBD1 or TRBD2 (5 bases each). The CDR3 totals 16 residues. V was shortened by 3 bases and J by 4 bases, with 21 bases between the two germline ends. From germline, CDR1 is GTSNPN and CDR2 SVGIG (reference sequence). CDR3 DNA sequence: TGTGCCTGGAGAATACACGGGACCCAGAGGGGAGAGACCCAGTACTTC. Translation: CAWRIHGTQRGETQYF.

At least ten counts were recorded for this clonotype. This chain uses TRBV28 with TRBJ1-1, with 7 bases matching TRBD1. The ends lost 5 bases at V and 4 bases at J; junction bases unmatched: 7. Germline CDR1 and CDR2: MDHEN and SYDVKM. The CDR3 is made up of 14 amino acids. Written as DNA, the CDR3 is TGTGCCAGCAGTCAAGGGGGCCGGGGCACTGAAGCTTTCTTT. Encoded protein: CASSQGGRGTEAFF.

In this sample, this clonotype turned up many times. The rearrangement uses TRBV20-1 and TRBJ1-5, with TRBD1 identical over 7 bases. This CDR3 has 14 residues. J gave up 6 bases and V 1 base, and 6 bases lay outside the gene matches. Germline loops: CDR1 DFQATT, CDR2 SNEGSKA (reference sequence). CDR3 region: CSARGRQGGQPQHF. The CDR3 DNA follows: TGCAGTGCTAGAGGGCGACAGGGAGGTCAGCCCCAGCATTTT.

The gene calls are TRBV19 and TRBJ2-2; 7 bases line up with TRBD1. Germline V gene sequence: CDR1 LNHDA, CDR2 SQIVND (reference sequence). CDR3 length equals 17 residues. The V segment lost 7 bases and the J segment 1 base; nucleotides outside the gene matches: 12. CDR3 region: CASNKFLRTGNTGELFF. Written as DNA, the CDR3 is TGTGCCAGTAACAAATTCCTCCGGACAGGGAACACCGGGGAGCTGTTTTTT.

This clonotype was detected ten times or more. The V call is TRBV20-1, the J call TRBJ2-7, with 10 bases identical to TRBD1. Per the germline V gene, CDR1 is DFQATT and CDR2 is SNEGSKA (reference sequence). Trimming at V came to 6 bases and at J to 9 bases, leaving 8 bases not matched to a gene. The CDR3 spans 12 residues. The CDR3 spells CSAPGQGRGQYF. CDR3 bases: TGCAGTGCCCCGGGACAGGGGCGCGGGCAGTACTTC.

This chain uses TRBV9 with TRBJ1-3, with 10 bases fitting TRBD1. Germline loops: CDR1 SGDLS, CDR2 YYNGEE. Germline trimming cut 4 bases from V and 6 bases from J; bases unmatched to any gene: 7. CDR3 length: 15 amino acids. CDR3 sequence: CASSYLDRGENTIYF. In nucleotides, the CDR3 is TGTGCCAGCAGCTACTTGGACAGGGGGGAAAACACCATATATTTT.

At least ten counts were recorded for this clonotype. The V call is TRBV24-1, the J call TRBJ1-1; D gene uncertain. The CDR3 has 18 amino acids. Germline assignment: CDR1 KGHDR and CDR2 SFDVKD. Deletions cut 6 bases from V and 1 base from J, with 23 bases between. The CDR3 nucleotides are TGTGCCACCAGTTTGATGGGGTGGGATTTCTATGCGAACACTGAAGCTTTCTTT. Residues: CATSLMGWDFYANTEAFF.

This clonotype occurred many times. The chain employs TRBV13 and TRBJ2-1; D perhaps matches TRBD2 (5 bases). CDR3 length equals 15 residues. CDR1 and CDR2 from the germline V gene are PRHDT and FYEKMQ (reference sequence). V was pared by 0 bases and J by 7 bases, with 13 bases between. In nucleotides, the CDR3 is TGTGCCAGCAGCTTAGGCGGGAACCTCGGGAATGAGCAGTTCTTC. Translating gives CASSLGGNLGNEQFF.

The chain couples TRBV20-1 to TRBJ2-5; TRBD2 might be the D (6 bases). The length of the CDR3 is 14 residues. The germline gives CDR1 DFQATT, CDR2 SNEGSKA (reference sequence). The V end was cut by 5 bases, the J end by 1 base, with 14 bases between. The CDR3 region has the DNA TGCAGTGCTGGTCGAGCGGGCCGCCAAGAGACCCAGTACTTC. It is translated as CSAGRAGRQETQYF.

A note on this clonotype: A much larger clone sits a single nucleotide away, making a read error possible. The CDR3 carries no conserved terminal phenylalanine or tryptophan, so it likely arises from a read error. The chain carries TRBV20-1 and TRBJ1-2; TRBD1 agrees at 7 bases. V shed 1 base and J 5 bases; nucleotides not matched to a gene: 4. This CDR3 has 13 amino acids. CDR1 and CDR2 from the germline V gene are DFQATT and SNEGSKA (reference sequence). CDR3 sequence (DNA): TGCAGTGCTAGAGCTAGGGGGCAATATGGCTACACCCTC. This codes for CSARARGQYGYTL.

This clonotype turned up a few times. The chain uses TRBV3-1 and TRBJ2-1; 7 bases fit TRBD2. V lost 3 bases to trimming and J lost 1 base; unmatched junction nucleotides: 6. The germline V gene has CDR1 LGHDT and CDR2 YNNKEL (reference sequence). There are 16 residues in the CDR3. The CDR3 nucleotides are TGTGCCAGCAGCCAGGCCAGCGGGATATCCTACAATGAGCAGTTCTTC. Translation gives CASSQASGISYNEQFF.

The sample holds a few counts of this clonotype. CDR3 loop: CASSVRDYSTDTQYF. The DNA for the CDR3 is TGTGCCAGCAGCGTACGGGACTACAGCACAGATACGCAGTATTTT. The chain is built from TRBV9 and TRBJ2-3, with 7 bases matching TRBD2. The length of the CDR3 is 15 residues. Trimming at V came to 1 base and at J to 0 bases, leaving 2 bases not matched to a gene. Germline-derived CDR1 and CDR2 are SGDLS and YYNGEE.

This clonotype was seen at least ten times. This chain connects TRBV7-8 to TRBJ2-7; 8 bases match TRBD2. This CDR3 has 19 amino acids. Per germline, CDR1 SGHVS and CDR2 FQNEAQ. Unmatched junction bases numbered 16, after V lost 3 bases and J lost 0 bases. The CDR3: CASSFTTVAGPSSSYEQYF. CDR3 in DNA: TGTGCCAGCAGCTTTACTACGGTAGCGGGGCCCTCAAGCTCCTACGAGCAGTACTTC.

The sample holds many counts of this clonotype. The J gene is TRBJ2-3, the V gene TRBV5-1, with D possibly matching TRBD1 (6 bases). Trimming left V 4 bases short and J 0 bases short, with 12 bases between. This CDR3 comprises 15 residues. Germline V gene sequence: CDR1 SGHRS, CDR2 YFSETQ. The CDR3 DNA follows: TGCGCCAGCAGCCCCGGACAGACTAGCACAGATACGCAGTATTTT. It yields the protein CASSPGQTSTDTQYF.

This clonotype was counted only a few times. An end of the junction does not agree with germline; a read error may underlie this. J is TRBJ2-5 and V is TRBV6-2 or TRBV6-3, with D perhaps TRBD1 (5 bases). Germline V lookup: CDR1 MNHEY, CDR2 SVGEGT. This CDR3 region has 13 residues. The CDR3 nucleotides read TGTGCCAGCGAACGGACACGGAAAGAGGCCCAGTACTTC. Its protein is CASERTRKEAQYF.

This rearrangement joins TRBV4-1 to TRBJ2-5, with TRBD2 matching over 7 bases. The CDR3 runs 15 residues. The germline V gene has CDR1 MGHRA and CDR2 YSYEKL. J lost 2 bases, V lost 2 bases, and 5 bases had no gene match. The CDR3 DNA follows: TGCGCCAGCAGCCAACCCGGGAGGCTTCAAGAGACCCAGTACTTC. The encoded protein is CASSQPGRLQETQYF.

This clonotype was recorded at least ten times. The V gene is TRBV2, the J gene TRBJ2-5, with 10 bases fitting TRBD2. V lost 4 bases to trimming and J lost 7 bases; unmatched junction nucleotides: 9. The CDR3 has 15 residues. Germline V gene lookup returns CDR1 SNHLY and CDR2 FYNNEI. CDR3 residues: CASSAQREGRGTQYF. The CDR3 DNA sequence: TGTGCCAGCAGTGCTCAGCGGGAGGGCCGGGGGACCCAGTACTTC. The complete variable domain, with remaining parts taken from reference TRBV2 and TRBJ2-5, reads EPEVTQTPSHQVTQMGQEVILRCVPISNHLYFYWYRQILGQKVEFLVSFYNNEISEKSEIFDDQFSVERPDGSNFTLKIRSTKLEDSAMYFCASSAQREGRGTQYFGPGTRLLVL.

This clonotype occurred many times. This sequence joins TRBV5-1 and TRBJ1-1, with D maybe TRBD1 (6 bases). V was pared by 4 bases and J by 8 bases, with 15 bases between. Per the germline V gene, CDR1 is SGHRS and CDR2 is YFSETQ. The CDR3 totals 13 residues. CDR3 region: CASSPDRQREAFF. The DNA for the CDR3 is TGCGCCAGCAGCCCCGACAGGCAGAGGGAAGCTTTCTTT.

In this sample, this clonotype turned up many times. The chain has TRBV28 and TRBJ2-7; D not resolved. V lost 6 bases and J 0 bases, leaving 6 bases between the germline ends. Germline V lookup: CDR1 MDHEN, CDR2 SYDVKM. The CDR3 is 12 residues long. This CDR3 reads CASSQISYEQYF. The CDR3 DNA sequence: TGTGCCAGCAGCCAAATCTCCTACGAGCAGTACTTC.

This clonotype was seen many times. This chain uses TRBV18 with TRBJ2-5, with 9 bases lining up with TRBD2. With 3 bases clipped from V and 5 bases from J, the junction kept 4 bases outside the gene matches. Germline loops: CDR1 KGHSH, CDR2 LQKENI. CDR3 size: 14 residues. CDR3 amino acids: CASSPRTSDETQYF. As DNA, the CDR3 is TGTGCCAGCTCACCCCGGACTAGCGATGAGACCCAGTACTTC.

The sample holds a few counts of this clonotype. The chain couples TRBV2 to TRBJ2-5; TRBD1 agrees at 11 bases. This CDR3 has 16 residues. V lost 6 bases, J lost 1 base, and 7 bases stayed unmatched. Germline V gene lookup returns CDR1 SNHLY and CDR2 FYNNEI. The CDR3 loop is CASRGQGVALQETQYF. The CDR3 DNA reads as TGTGCCAGCAGGGGACAGGGGGTAGCCCTCCAAGAGACCCAGTACTTC.

This clonotype occurred once. This chain connects TRBV19 to TRBJ2-3; weak D call: TRBD2 (5 bases). Trimming took off 3 bases at V and 3 bases at J, with 10 bases between the two ends. CDR1 and CDR2 from the germline V gene are LNHDA and SQIVND (reference sequence). The CDR3 sequence is 14 residues long. The CDR3 DNA follows: TGTGCCAGTAGTATCGGGAAGGAGACAGATACGCAGTATTTT. Its translation: CASSIGKETDTQYF.

This clonotype was detected many times. This chain links TRBV11-3 with TRBJ1-5, with unresolved D. CDR1 SGHNT and CDR2 YENEEA come from the germline V gene. V was pared by 3 bases and J by 10 bases, with 13 bases between. There are 13 residues in the CDR3. The CDR3 bases are TGTGCCAGCAGCTTGGACTACTCCAGCCCCCAGCATTTT. Translating it yields CASSLDYSSPQHF.

For this clonotype: A much larger clone differs by one base, so this may be a read error. Without the conserved terminal phenylalanine or tryptophan, this CDR3 likely stems from a read error. The chain has TRBV5-1 and TRBJ2-7; 9 bases are a match to TRBD1. CDR1 is SGHRS, CDR2 YFSETQ, per germline. The CDR3 is 14 amino acids. After removal of 7 bases from V and 5 bases from J, the junction contained 10 bases not matched to a gene. CDR3 protein: CASGVGQGVHEQYL. The DNA for the CDR3 is TGCGCCAGCGGGGTGGGACAGGGAGTCCACGAGCAGTACCTC.

Many counts were recorded for this clonotype. V is TRBV24-1 and J is TRBJ2-7; D tentatively reads TRBD1 or TRBD2 (5 bases each). With 7 bases removed from V and 4 bases from J, the gap between germline ends came to 13 bases. Germline V gene lookup returns CDR1 KGHDR and CDR2 SFDVKD. This CDR3 spans 13 amino acids. The CDR3 DNA reads TGTGCCACCAGATCCCGGGACGGGTACGAGCAGTACTTC. It codes for CATRSRDGYEQYF.

The sample holds many counts of this clonotype. The chain links TRBV20-1 to TRBJ1-1, with D unresolved. Per the germline V gene, CDR1 is DFQATT and CDR2 is SNEGSKA (reference sequence). The CDR3 has 13 residues. V was pared by 6 bases and J by 0 bases, with 11 bases between. CDR3 loop: CSALSPMNTEAFF. DNA of the CDR3: TGCAGTGCACTCAGTCCCATGAACACTGAAGCTTTCTTT.